This T cell receptor beta chain came from a study of blood T cells in healthy people across ages. With a J-beta primer mix and a sample-barcoded 5' primer, a second PCR ran 7 to 11 cycles. Carrying 12 random nucleotides, a template-switch adaptor labeled each individual cDNA molecule. The study obtained at least 2.5 million CDR3-containing paired-end reads from every sample. Via MiXCR, TCRdb re-called the 5' RACE reads, giving one row per CDR3 protein. The sample has 1.5 million to 2 million distinct CDR3 sequences; 28% are singletons. Remarks on this clonotype: Its antigen is currently unknown.

With 2 bases removed from V and 0 bases from J, the gap between germline ends came to 14 bases. The CDR3 is 15 amino acids. Looked up from germline, CDR1 is SQVTM and CDR2 is ANQGSEA. Study-wide results and limits: Age advanced and TCR beta diversity per million T cells fell, roughly linearly.

With each sample, at least 5 micrograms of total RNA were extracted. The chain recombines TRBV29-1 with TRBJ2-7; D is perhaps TRBD1 (5 bases). The clonotype was recovered from a woman aged 25-40 years in good health. Sequencing was carried out using blood. CDR3 in DNA: TGCAGCGTTGAAATGCAGGGCTCAAGCTCCTACGAGCAGTACTTC. Its protein product is CSVEMQGSSSYEQYF.